This T cell receptor (beta chain) was recorded in a study of identical twins. Regarding the study as a whole: Findings depended on cross-sectional statistics rather than tracking the same donors.

CDR1 DFQATT and CDR2 SNEGSKA come from the germline V gene (reference sequence). The V and J ends lost 6 bases and 0 bases respectively, with 12 bases between them. The CDR3 runs 13 residues. Comment on this clonotype: Its target is not known.

Template switching, a step in the protocol, added a universal primer site, and cDNA carried unique molecular identifiers. TCRdb independently ran MiXCR on the 5' RACE reads; one entry per CDR3 protein. The sample carries some 790,000 distinct CDR3 sequences, about 18% recorded once. These data also formed part of another study, on T cells expressing NK-cell markers.

The J gene is TRBJ2-7, the V gene TRBV20-1; TRBD1 might be the D (6 bases). This sequence was found in a woman aged 18-29 years in good health. Specimen: PBMCs. CDR3 region: CSAIGDNSYEQYF. Written as DNA, the CDR3 is TGCAGTGCGATCGGGGACAACTCCTACGAGCAGTACTTC.